A selection of T cell receptor beta chains follows, all from one sample in a study of T cells after yellow fever vaccination. TCRdb called the 5' RACE reads again in MiXCR, with one record for every CDR3 protein. The profile covers approximately 340,000 distinct CDR3 sequences, with approximately 9% appearing a single time and about 20% taken by the ten largest. Sample: PBMCs, taken on the day of the first yellow fever vaccination. The receptors stem from a man in his late teens or twenties who received the YFV17D yellow fever vaccine. Each CDR3 is given with its conserved first and last residue. The D gene is left open where the match is weak. Not all rows give a size; the values are once, few, many and, for expanded clones, a class.

j_call v_call d_call clone_size cdr3_nt cdr3_aa
TRBJ2-4 TRBV4-1 - many TGCGCCAGCAGCGAAAGGAGGGCTCAAGACATTCAGTACTTC CASSERRAQDIQYF
TRBJ2-1 TRBV20-1 - - TGCAGTGCAGAAGGAAACTCCTACAATGAGCAGTTCTTC CSAEGNSYNEQFF
TRBJ1-2 TRBV4-3 - few TGCGCCAGCAGCCAAGATAAAGGACTGTATTTGGCGCATGGCTACACCTTC CASSQDKGLYLAHGYTF
TRBJ2-2 TRBV29-1 - few TGCAGCGTGCGAGACACCGGGGAGCTGTTTTTT CSVRDTGELFF
TRBJ2-3 TRBV27 TRBD2 - TGTGCCAGCAGACCAGGGACTAGCGGTAGCACAGATACGCAGTATTTT CASRPGTSGSTDTQYF
TRBJ1-5 TRBV27 - - TGTGCCAGCAGTTTCGTAGGGTCCCATCAGCCCCAGCATTTT CASSFVGSHQPQHF
TRBJ2-3 TRBV6-2/TRBV6-3 - - TGTGCCAGCAGTTACTCCACAGTGCGGAATACGCAGTATTTT CASSYSTVRNTQYF
TRBJ2-1 TRBV7-9 - - TGTGCGCTCACGACGGCGACAGGTTCGTTCTTC CALTTATGSFF
TRBJ2-1 TRBV5-1 - few TGCGCCAGCAGCTCCGCACACGGGGGCAATGAGCAGTTCTTC CASSSAHGGNEQFF
TRBJ2-3 TRBV24-1 - many TGTGCCACCAGTGCGGGCCCGCTAGATACGCAGTATTTT CATSAGPLDTQYF
TRBJ2-3 TRBV7-9 TRBD1 - TGTGCCAGCAGCGCGTCCAGGGGGCTGCGGGCGACGCAGTATTTT CASSASRGLRATQYF
TRBJ1-1 TRBV10-3 TRBD1 - TGTGCCATCAGGAACGGACAGGAGGGCACTGAAGCTTTCTTT CAIRNGQEGTEAFF
TRBJ2-1 TRBV28 TRBD1 - TGTGCCAGCAGTTTATTAGGGACAGGGAGGAGCTCCTACAATGAGCAGTTCTTC CASSLLGTGRSSYNEQFF
TRBJ2-1 TRBV20-1 - few TGCAGTGCTAGGATACCGGCCCCCTACAATGAGCAGTTCTTC CSARIPAPYNEQFF
TRBJ1-4 TRBV29-1 - - TGCAGCGTTGAAGATACTTTGGATGAAAAACTGTTTTTT CSVEDTLDEKLFF
TRBJ1-1 TRBV7-3 - few TGTGCCAGCAGCCCCTTCGGGTACGGTGAAGCTTTCTTT CASSPFGYGEAFF
TRBJ1-5 TRBV4-3 - - TGCGCCAGCAGCCAAGGTGGGCCCGGACAGCCCCAGCATTTT CASSQGGPGQPQHF
TRBJ2-3 TRBV28 - few TGTGCCACCCCCCTCGGGACCAACACAGATACGCAGTATTTT CATPLGTNTDTQYF
TRBJ2-2 TRBV2 - - TGTGCCCAGCAGGGGACCTTAACCGGGGAGCTGTTTTTT CAQQGTLTGELFF
TRBJ2-1 TRBV9 - many TGTGCCAGCAGCGCCGGACAGCAGCAGTTCTTC CASSAGQQQFF
TRBJ2-3 TRBV7-2 TRBD2 few TGTGCCAGCAGCTCTACTAGCGGGGGGGCCTCAGATACGCAGTATTTT CASSSTSGGASDTQYF
TRBJ1-4 TRBV9 - few TGTGCCAGCAGCCTCTCGGGCGGGACTGAAAAACTGTTTTTT CASSLSGGTEKLFF
TRBJ2-2 TRBV7-9 - - TGTGCCAGCAGCTGGCAGGGAGCCGCCGGGGAGCTGTTTTTT CASSWQGAAGELFF
TRBJ1-3 TRBV5-6 TRBD1 few TGTGCCAGCAGCCGGCCCTACAGGGGAGGTAGAAACACCATATATTTT CASSRPYRGGRNTIYF
TRBJ2-5 TRBV20-1 TRBD2 - TGCAGTGCTAGAGAAATCGGGGAGCGGGGGGAGTACTTC CSAREIGERGEYF
TRBJ2-7 TRBV6-2/TRBV6-3 - - TGTGCCAGCAGGCGACTAGGAGGTACCTACGAGCAGTACTTC CASRRLGGTYEQYF
TRBJ1-5 TRBV20-1 TRBD1 - TGCAGTGCTAGAGCAGACGGACAGGGCAAAGCTAATCAGCCCCAGCATTTT CSARADGQGKANQPQHF
TRBJ1-5 TRBV7-2 - - TGTGCCAGCAGCTTACTACCCGATCAGCCCCAGCATTTT CASSLLPDQPQHF